This is a list of T cell receptor beta chains from one sample in a study of T cell repertoires in cytomegalovirus infection. Their specific antigens are unknown. TCRdb reanalysed the reads using MiXCR and keeps one entry per CDR3 protein. The profile shows about 770,000 distinct CDR3 sequences, 29% of them singletons. The sample was cultured CD8+ T cells from PBMCs, taken from culture after CMV antigen stimulation. The receptor source for this set is a human donor in good health (CMV status not recorded). Some clones in this sample may be carry-over from other donors' samples. CDR3s include the opening cysteine and the closing phenylalanine or tryptophan. A D gene is named only where the DNA matches it firmly. Clone sizes are given selectively: once, few, many, or a class where the clone is expanded.

>16|few|NA|TRBV7-9|TRBJ2-1
TGTGCCAGCAGCTTACCACTGGGAAGGTCCTACAATGAGCAGTTCTTC
CASSLPLGRSYNEQFF
>17|NA|NA|TRBV5-5|TRBJ2-1
TGTGCCAGCAGCCCGACAGGCCTGGGGGGATCCGGTGATGAGCAGTTCTTC
CASSPTGLGGSGDEQFF
>13|NA|NA|TRBV25-1|TRBJ2-3
TGTGCCAGCAGTGTAGGACACCTTGATACGCAGTATTTT
CASSVGHLDTQYF
>16|NA|NA|TRBV28|TRBJ2-3
TGTGCCAGCAGTTTAGGTCTCTATAGGAGCACAGATACGCAGTATTTT
CASSLGLYRSTDTQYF
>18|NA|NA|TRBV7-9|TRBJ2-3
TGTGCCAGCAGCTTAGGCATCGGGGACCCTCAGGGCACAGATACGCAGTATTTT
CASSLGIGDPQGTDTQYF
>12|few|NA|TRBV5-6|TRBJ2-7
TGTGCCAGCAGCTCGACTAGTAACGAGCAGTACTTC
CASSSTSNEQYF
>15|NA|NA|TRBV29-1|TRBJ2-5
TGCAGCGTGGGACCGGGACGAGGCTTCCAAGAGACCCAGTACTTC
CSVGPGRGFQETQYF
>16|NA|TRBD1|TRBV10-3|TRBJ2-2
TGTGCCATCAGTGACGAAGGGGGCGCGGACACCGGGGAGCTGTTTTTT
CAISDEGGADTGELFF
>16|NA|TRBD1|TRBV7-9|TRBJ1-2
TGTGCCAGCAGCACCGGGACAGGGGAGTTTAGCTATGGCTACACCTTC
CASSTGTGEFSYGYTF
>15|many|TRBD1|TRBV7-2|TRBJ1-2
TGTGCCAGCAGCTCGACAGGGGGCGCTCCCTATGGCTACACCTTC
CASSSTGGAPYGYTF
>19|many|TRBD2|TRBV7-9|TRBJ2-2
TGTGCCAGCAGCTCTTTAATCATAGCGGGGGATGAACACGGCGGGGAGCTGTTTTTT
CASSSLIIAGDEHGGELFF
>15|once|NA|TRBV28|TRBJ1-5
TGTGCCAACAGTTTTTGGGGAGGCACCAATCAGCCCCAGCATTTT
CANSFWGGTNQPQHF
>13|NA|NA|TRBV29-1|TRBJ2-1
TGCAGCGTGCCGGGACTCCGTCACAATGAGCAGTTCTTC
CSVPGLRHNEQFF
>13|once|TRBD1|TRBV2|TRBJ1-2
TGTGCCAGCAGGGGGGACAGGGCGTTCGGCTACACCTTC
CASRGDRAFGYTF
>14|NA|NA|TRBV29-1|TRBJ1-1
TGCAGCGTGAGGTGGGGCAGGGTGGACACTGAAGCTTTCTTT
CSVRWGRVDTEAFF
>16|many|TRBD2|TRBV7-2|TRBJ2-3
TGTGCCAGCAGCTTAGTTCGACTAGCGAGAACAGATACGCAGTATTTT
CASSLVRLARTDTQYF
>18|few|TRBD2|TRBV7-9|TRBJ2-2
TGTGCCAGCAGCTTCTGGACTAGCGGGGCCTCGAACACCGGGGAGCTGTTTTTT
CASSFWTSGASNTGELFF
>13|NA|TRBD2|TRBV19|TRBJ2-2
TGTGCCAGTAGTATGGGAGGGCCCGGGGAGCTGTTTTTT
CASSMGGPGELFF
>14|many|NA|TRBV5-6|TRBJ1-1
TGTGCCAGCAGCACAAGCCGGAGGAACACTGAAGCTTTCTTT
CASSTSRRNTEAFF
>14|NA|NA|TRBV27|TRBJ1-6
TGTGCCAGCAGTTTAGCTAAAGGGGTTAAGGCCCTCCACTTT
CASSLAKGVKALHF